The clone carrying this T cell receptor (beta chain) was picked up a small number of times. The record originates from a study of T cell repertoires in cytomegalovirus infection. TCRdb called the reads again in MiXCR, with one record for every CDR3 protein. The sample shows fewer than 550,000 distinct CDR3 sequences, approximately 15% of them seen only once. Germline CDR1 DFQATT, CDR2 SNEGSKA (reference sequence). V lost 6 bases and J lost 4, with 12 bases in between. The CDR3 extends over 12 amino acids. Sequencing used CD8+ T cells from PBMCs. The chain links TRBV20-1 to TRBJ1-2; a weak D match, TRBD1 (5 bases). The source is a human donor in good health (CMV status not recorded). Some clones in this sample may be carry-over from other donors' samples. CDR3 protein: CSAPGTSYGYTF. The DNA for the CDR3 is TGCAGTGCGCCAGGGACTAGCTATGGCTACACCTTC.